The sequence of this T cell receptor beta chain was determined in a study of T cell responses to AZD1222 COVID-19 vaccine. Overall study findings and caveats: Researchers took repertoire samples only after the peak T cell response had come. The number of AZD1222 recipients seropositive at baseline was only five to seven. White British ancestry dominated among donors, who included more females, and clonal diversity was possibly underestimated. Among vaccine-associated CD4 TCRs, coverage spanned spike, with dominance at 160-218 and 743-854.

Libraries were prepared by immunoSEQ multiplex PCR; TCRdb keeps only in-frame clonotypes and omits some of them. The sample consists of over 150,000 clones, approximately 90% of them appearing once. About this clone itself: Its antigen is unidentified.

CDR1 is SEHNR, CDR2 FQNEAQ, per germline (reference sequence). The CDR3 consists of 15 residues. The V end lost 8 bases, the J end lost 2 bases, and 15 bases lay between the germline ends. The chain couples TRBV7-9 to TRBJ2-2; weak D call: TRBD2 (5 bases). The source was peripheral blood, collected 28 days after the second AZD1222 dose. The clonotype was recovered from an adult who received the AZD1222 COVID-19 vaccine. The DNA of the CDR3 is TGTGCCAGCCGCAACCCCCCGGGAAACACCGGGGAGCTGTTTTTT. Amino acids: CASRNPPGNTGELFF.